The 5 T cell receptor beta chains presented below share a single source sample, sequenced in a study of response to subunit inactivated influenza vaccine. In TCRdb, the RT-PCR reads were re-called with MiXCR into one record per CDR3 protein. The table includes more than 600,000 distinct CDR3 sequences, roughly 18% detected once. Sequencing used PBMCs from blood, obtained around 5 days after vaccination. The source is a man aged 50 to 59 who received an inactivated influenza vaccine.

The table lists this clonotype with many counts. The V gene is TRBV20-1, the J gene TRBJ2-3; tentatively, D is TRBD2 (6 bases). CDR1 and CDR2 (germline): DFQATT, SNEGSKA (reference sequence). V lost 4 bases to trimming and J lost 6 bases, with 17 bases between them. CDR3 size: 14 residues. CDR3 sequence reads: CSANGASGGDTQYF. The CDR3 bases are TGCAGTGCTAATGGGGCGTCCGGAGGGGATACGCAGTATTTT.

This chain links TRBV28 with TRBJ1-5, with 11 nucleotides matching TRBD1. The germline CDR1 and CDR2 sequences are MDHEN and SYDVKM. This CDR3 is built from 17 residues. The J segment lost 5 bases and the V segment lost 2 bases, leaving 8 bases of the junction unmatched. The CDR3 coding sequence is TGTGCCAGCAGTTTAAGAGGGACAGGGGGAATGGATCAGCCCCAGCATTTT. Residues: CASSLRGTGGMDQPQHF. Combining the CDR3 with reference TRBV28 and TRBJ1-5 gives the whole variable domain DVKVTQSSRYLVKRTGEKVFLECVQDMDHENMFWYRQDPGLGLRLIYFSYDVKMKEKGDIPEGYSVSREKKERFSLILESASTNQTSMYLCASSLRGTGGMDQPQHFGDGTRLSIL.

This clonotype has just a few counts. The chain couples TRBV4-3 to TRBJ1-5; D gene unclear. In germline, CDR1 is LGHNA, CDR2 YSLEER. The CDR3 has 13 residues. Trimming pared 1 base from V and 4 bases from J, leaving 5 bases between. The CDR3, as DNA: TGCGCCAGCAGCCAAGTAGTGAATCAGCCCCAGCATTTT. Translated, it gives CASSQVVNQPQHF.

This clonotype was observed a few times. The V call is TRBV6-1, the J call TRBJ1-6, with D hard to call. Trimming shortened V by 2 bases and J by 9 bases, and 11 bases separated the two germline ends. The CDR3 extends over 14 amino acids. CDR1 is MNHNS, CDR2 SASEGT, per germline. CDR3 bases: TGTGCCAGCAGTGAAATCACGGCACGTTCACCCCTCCACTTT. Translation gives CASSEITARSPLHF.

The V call is TRBV11-2, the J call TRBJ2-5; 7 nucleotides line up with TRBD2. Germline CDR1 and CDR2: SGHAT and FQNNGV. The CDR3 runs 17 residues. J gave up 4 bases and V 1 base, and 12 bases lay outside the gene matches. The CDR3 sequence: CASSLVVSGPFGETQYF. CDR3 sequence (DNA): TGTGCCAGCAGCTTAGTGGTTAGCGGGCCGTTTGGAGAGACCCAGTACTTC.